A single sample gave rise to the 21 T cell receptor beta chains below, sequenced in a study of blood T cells in healthy people across ages (dated by TCRdb to between 2015 and 2016). Library generation was performed with 5' RACE. Data came from an Illumina HiSeq 2500. A second PCR of roughly 7 to 11 cycles was performed with a sample-barcoded 5' primer and a J-beta primer mix. TCRdb trimmed public reads at Q25 via fastp, called clones via MiXCR and kept in-frame beta chains. Rows are unified per CDR3 protein, each entry keeping the most common DNA and genes. The sample table contains about 1.6 million distinct CDR3 sequences; only one count was recorded for 30% to 40% of them. The biggest ten clones account for approximately 10% of the sample. Sequencing was done on a sample of blood. The receptors come from a woman under 40 in good health.

The gene calls are TRBV4-1 and TRBJ2-7; TRBD1 agrees at 10 bases. Germline lookup yields CDR1 MGHRA and CDR2 YSYEKL. The CDR3 totals 20 residues. The V segment lost 0 bases and the J segment 1 base; nucleotides outside the gene matches: 15. The DNA of the CDR3 is TGCGCCAGCAGCCAAGAAATCGACAGGGGGCGCCCACTAGTATCCTACGAGCAGTACTTC. Translating it yields CASSQEIDRGRPLVSYEQYF.

For the CDR3, the DNA is TGTGCCAGCAGCACCCACAGGGGAGATGACACTGAAGCTTTCTTT. Translating it yields CASSTHRGDDTEAFF. The gene calls are TRBV7-9 and TRBJ1-1; 7 bases align to TRBD1. CDR1 and CDR2 (germline): SEHNR, FQNEAQ (reference sequence). The length of the CDR3 is 15 residues. V shed 5 bases and J 3 bases; nucleotides not matched to a gene: 9.

This clonotype was picked up one time. CDR3 coding DNA: TGCAGTGCTAGACGTAGAGGGTTCGGCACAGATACGCAGTATTTT. Translating it yields CSARRRGFGTDTQYF. The J gene is TRBJ2-3, the V gene TRBV20-1; weak D call: TRBD2 (5 bases). The germline CDR1 and CDR2 sequences are DFQATT and SNEGSKA (reference sequence). Trimming took off 2 bases at V and 1 base at J, with 13 bases between the two ends. This CDR3 spans 15 amino acids.

This clonotype was detected a few times. The chain uses TRBV24-1 and TRBJ2-6; D may be TRBD2 (6 bases). Trimming pared 0 bases from V and 3 bases from J, leaving 17 bases between. CDR3 size: 19 residues. Looked up from germline, CDR1 is KGHDR and CDR2 is SFDVKD. The CDR3 sequence is CATSDLDSGPGGGANVLTF. In nucleotides, the CDR3 is TGTGCCACCAGTGATTTGGACTCGGGGCCCGGGGGTGGGGCCAACGTCCTGACTTTC.

Written as DNA, the CDR3 is TGTGCCAGCAGTGGGGACAGCCTATATACGCAGTATTTT. Translated, it gives CASSGDSLYTQYF. The chain joins TRBV12-3 or TRBV12-4 to TRBJ2-3, with TRBD1 matching 7 bases. The CDR3 totals 13 residues. The V and J ends lost 5 bases and 7 bases, in that order; junction bases with no gene match: 6.

J is TRBJ1-2 and V is TRBV5-6; 7 bases agree with TRBD1. In germline, CDR1 is SGHDT, CDR2 YYEEEE. The CDR3 is 16 amino acids. The J segment lost 4 bases and the V segment lost 4 bases, leaving 13 bases of the junction unmatched. CDR3 protein: CASSRSDRAGGYGYTF. The CDR3 DNA reads as TGTGCCAGCAGCCGATCAGACAGGGCGGGGGGCTATGGCTACACCTTC.

The V gene is TRBV10-3, the J gene TRBJ2-3; D may be TRBD2 (6 bases). V gave up 10 bases and J gave up 5 bases, with 16 bases separating them. The germline gives CDR1 ENHRY, CDR2 SYGVKD. The CDR3 totals 13 residues. The CDR3 protein is CASLAALVDTQYF. CDR3 in DNA: TGTGCCAGCTTAGCGGCTCTAGTAGATACGCAGTATTTT.

This clonotype was detected a few times. The V gene is TRBV11-1, the J gene TRBJ2-1; no clear D gene. V lost 1 base and J 1 base, leaving 8 bases between the germline ends. Germline values: CDR1 SGHAT, CDR2 FQDESV (reference sequence). The CDR3 is made up of 15 amino acids. The CDR3 DNA is TGTGCCAGCAGCTTAGACCCCGCTTCCTACAATGAGCAGTTCTTC. The encoded protein is CASSLDPASYNEQFF.

The chain has TRBV5-1 and TRBJ2-5; 10 bases fit TRBD1. The V gene's germline CDR1 is SGHRS and CDR2 YFSETQ. The CDR3 covers 15 residues. J was trimmed by 4 bases and V by 3 bases; bases with no gene match: 6. CDR3 coding DNA: TGCGCCAGCAGCTCCACCGGGACAGGGGTAGAGACCCAGTACTTC. Amino acid sequence: CASSSTGTGVETQYF.

This chain connects TRBV5-1 to TRBJ2-7; D is perhaps TRBD1 (6 bases). Between the trimmed V and J ends, which lost 2 bases and 8 bases, there was a span of 20 bases. CDR1 is SGHRS, CDR2 YFSETQ, per germline. The CDR3 contains 15 residues. The CDR3 DNA follows: TGCGCCAGCAGCTTACTCTCAGGGGTAGGGTACAAGCAGTACTTC. It is translated as CASSLLSGVGYKQYF.

V and J are TRBV4-2 and TRBJ1-4; no clear D gene. Between the trimmed V and J ends, which lost 4 bases and 2 bases, there was a span of 14 bases. The germline CDR1 and CDR2 sequences are LGHNA and YNFKEQ. The CDR3 totals 16 residues. The chain's CDR3 is CASSRRALRTNEKLFF. The CDR3 DNA reads as TGTGCCAGCAGCCGTAGGGCCCTACGGACTAATGAAAAACTGTTTTTT.

This chain connects TRBV20-1 to TRBJ2-5, with D perhaps matching TRBD1 (5 bases). Per germline, CDR1 DFQATT and CDR2 SNEGSKA (reference sequence). This CDR3 contains 14 residues. Trimming cost V 6 bases and J 2 bases, with 16 bases left between them. The CDR3 region is CSAYSGANQETQYF. The CDR3 DNA sequence: TGCAGTGCATACTCTGGGGCGAATCAAGAGACCCAGTACTTC.

This clonotype occurred many times. This chain links TRBV12-3 or TRBV12-4 with TRBJ2-3; D gene unclear. This CDR3 is built from 13 residues. The germline V and J ends were trimmed by 6 bases and 4 bases, with 11 bases remaining between them. The CDR3 here is CASSKFRADTQYF. CDR3 nucleotide sequence: TGTGCCAGCAGCAAATTTCGGGCAGATACGCAGTATTTT.

The rearrangement joins TRBV3-1 to TRBJ2-1, with D maybe TRBD2 (5 bases). The CDR3 spans 13 residues. Trimming shortened V by 4 bases and J by 7 bases, and 11 bases separated the two germline ends. CDR1 and CDR2 (germline): LGHDT, YNNKEL (reference sequence). CDR3 sequence: CASSPTTGNEQFF. Here the CDR3 DNA reads TGTGCCAGCAGCCCCACCACGGGGAATGAGCAGTTCTTC.

The chain is built from TRBV11-3 and TRBJ2-7; 9 nucleotides agree with TRBD2. The CDR3 is 14 amino acids. The V segment lost 5 bases and the J segment 1 base; nucleotides outside the gene matches: 3. Germline CDR1 reads SGHNT; CDR2 reads YENEEA. Here the CDR3 DNA reads TGTGCCAGCAGCCGAAGCGGGGGGTCCTACGAGCAGTACTTC. Protein sequence: CASSRSGGSYEQYF.

This chain links TRBV11-2 with TRBJ2-1; TRBD2 matches 10 bases. Looked up from germline, CDR1 is SGHAT and CDR2 is FQNNGV. V was pared by 6 bases and J by 3 bases, with 5 bases of the junction left unmatched. The CDR3 has 15 residues. The CDR3 is CASSPSGSRYNEQFF. The CDR3 DNA is TGTGCCAGCAGTCCTAGCGGGAGTCGCTACAATGAGCAGTTCTTC.

The chain is built from TRBV3-1 and TRBJ2-3; 8 nucleotides match TRBD2. Germline CDR1 reads LGHDT; CDR2 reads YNNKEL (reference sequence). V dropped 1 base and J dropped 5; count of bases not matched to a gene: 8. CDR3 length: 16 amino acids. In DNA form, the CDR3 reads TGTGCCAGCAGCCAAGCAAGCGGGAGTATTGGAGATACGCAGTATTTT. Translation gives CASSQASGSIGDTQYF.

This clonotype has at least ten counts. The genes are TRBV18 and TRBJ2-5; 9 nucleotides line up with TRBD2. The CDR3 runs to 15 residues. V dropped 2 bases and J dropped 4; count of bases not matched to a gene: 5. Germline CDR1 and CDR2: KGHSH and LQKENI. In DNA form, the CDR3 reads TGTGCCAGCTCACCAGCGGGAGGGCCTGGAGAGACCCAGTACTTC. Translating it yields CASSPAGGPGETQYF.

V usage is TRBV20-1 and J usage is TRBJ2-7, with TRBD2 identical over 9 bases. The germline gives CDR1 DFQATT, CDR2 SNEGSKA (reference sequence). Trimming cost V 7 bases and J 2 bases; bases outside gene matches: 3. The CDR3 covers 12 residues. Here the CDR3 reads CSGGGRAYEQYF. CDR3 sequence (DNA): TGCAGTGGAGGCGGGAGGGCCTACGAGCAGTACTTC.

This clonotype has only a few counts. The V and J genes are TRBV6-2 or TRBV6-3 and TRBJ2-7; 7 bases line up with TRBD1. CDR1 MNHEY and CDR2 SVGEGT come from the germline V gene. The CDR3 has 15 residues. J lost 3 bases, V lost 5 bases, and 10 bases had no gene match. The CDR3 loop is CASSNRGRLNYEQYF. CDR3 coding DNA: TGTGCCAGCAGTAACAGGGGCCGTCTAAACTACGAGCAGTACTTC.

This clonotype has only a few counts. The chain links TRBV20-1 to TRBJ2-1; 15 nucleotides match TRBD2. The CDR3 is 19 residues long. V lost 5 bases, J lost 6 bases, and 17 bases stayed unmatched. CDR1 and CDR2 (germline): DFQATT, SNEGSKA (reference sequence). The CDR3 reads CSAPGGGTRTSGRANEQFF. DNA for the CDR3: TGCAGTGCTCCCGGGGGGGGCACCCGGACTAGCGGGAGGGCCAATGAGCAGTTCTTC.